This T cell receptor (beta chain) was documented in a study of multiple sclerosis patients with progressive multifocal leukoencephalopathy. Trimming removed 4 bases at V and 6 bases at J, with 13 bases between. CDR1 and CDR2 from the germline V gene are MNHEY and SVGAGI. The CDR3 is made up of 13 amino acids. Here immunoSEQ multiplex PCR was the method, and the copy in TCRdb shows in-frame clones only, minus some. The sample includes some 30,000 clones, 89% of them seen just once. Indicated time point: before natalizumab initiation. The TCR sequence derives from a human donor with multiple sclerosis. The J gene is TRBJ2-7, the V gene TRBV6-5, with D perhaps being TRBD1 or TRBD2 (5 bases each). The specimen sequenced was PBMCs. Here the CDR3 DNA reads TGTGCCAGCAGTTCACACCCGGGGACCGAGCAGTACTTC. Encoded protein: CASSSHPGTEQYF.